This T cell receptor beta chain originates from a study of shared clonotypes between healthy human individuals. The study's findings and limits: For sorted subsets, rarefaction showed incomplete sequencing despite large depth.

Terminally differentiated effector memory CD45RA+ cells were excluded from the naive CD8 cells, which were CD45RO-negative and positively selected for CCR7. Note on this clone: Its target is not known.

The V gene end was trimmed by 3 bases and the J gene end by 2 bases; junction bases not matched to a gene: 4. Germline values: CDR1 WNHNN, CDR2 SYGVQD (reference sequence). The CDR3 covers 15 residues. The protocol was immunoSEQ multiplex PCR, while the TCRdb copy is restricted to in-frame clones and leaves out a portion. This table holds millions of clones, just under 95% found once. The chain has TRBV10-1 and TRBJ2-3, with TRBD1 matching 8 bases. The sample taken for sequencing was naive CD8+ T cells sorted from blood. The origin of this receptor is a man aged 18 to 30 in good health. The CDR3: CASSDMTGATDTQYF. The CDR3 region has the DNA TGCGCCAGCAGTGATATGACAGGGGCCACAGATACGCAGTATTTT.